The rows below give T cell receptor beta chains drawn from one sample of a study of CD8+ T cells in alopecia areata. This table comes from immunoSEQ multiplex PCR, and its TCRdb copy is limited to in-frame clones, with some not included. The repertoire holds around 120,000 clones, roughly 50% seen once, with 10% in the top ten. The sequencing sample was made of NKG2D-low CD8+ T cells sorted from blood. The receptors derive from a human donor with alopecia areata. Each CDR3 is given without its conserved first and last residue.

v_call,cdr3_aa
TRBV29-1,SVDLGTGEGTQY
TRBV7-9,ASSNKTGAWD
TRBV28,ASSWLAGLQETQY
TRBV27,ASRRGGTEAF
TRBV19,ASIGSNEQF
TRBV7-2,ASSPAREQF
TRBV28,ASCGAYNEQF
TRBV29-1,SVETGTAEETQY
TRBV29-1,SVGRGNTIY
TRBV29-1,SVVGYGGRDTQY
TRBV27,ASSLVGGDQY
TRBV29-1,SVRGGPSYNEQF
TRBV10-2,ASRPKLAGIYNEQF
TRBV28,ASSFSTGELF
TRBV29-1,SVAAGEQY
TRBV30,AGRDRGSYNEQF
TRBV29-1,GLLSAGGTEAF
TRBV30,ASSRNRDLSYEQY
TRBV30,AWDQGGELF
TRBV29-1,SVGQGEISGANVLT
TRBV7-8,ASSLGGDQPQH
TRBV27,ASSSSGTNTGELF
TRBV6-5,ASSYIREDGYT
TRBV29-1,SVGQGAYEQY
TRBV29-1,SVESRDEQY
TRBV20-1,SADRGNEQF
TRBV29-1,SVLTGNGEQY
TRBV29-1,SVPPDGPRQF
TRBV2,ASSEAKRNPEAF
TRBV4-1,ASSQENRATYGYT
TRBV27,ASSPGTDYEQY
TRBV2,ASSEIYEQY
TRBV27,ASSLRRPDTDTQY
TRBV4-1,ASSQSRQNEKLF
TRBV5-6,ASASAGRQETQY
TRBV7-8,ASSLGRGSYNEQF
TRBV6-4,ASSAWTGARDTQY
TRBV5-1,ASTGTEAF
TRBV2,ASSGGDHPSYEQY
TRBV29-1,SVGSGELF
TRBV30,AWSIGDGQPQH
TRBV28,ASSFEGGSYNEQF
TRBV28,ASSPNVVGQY